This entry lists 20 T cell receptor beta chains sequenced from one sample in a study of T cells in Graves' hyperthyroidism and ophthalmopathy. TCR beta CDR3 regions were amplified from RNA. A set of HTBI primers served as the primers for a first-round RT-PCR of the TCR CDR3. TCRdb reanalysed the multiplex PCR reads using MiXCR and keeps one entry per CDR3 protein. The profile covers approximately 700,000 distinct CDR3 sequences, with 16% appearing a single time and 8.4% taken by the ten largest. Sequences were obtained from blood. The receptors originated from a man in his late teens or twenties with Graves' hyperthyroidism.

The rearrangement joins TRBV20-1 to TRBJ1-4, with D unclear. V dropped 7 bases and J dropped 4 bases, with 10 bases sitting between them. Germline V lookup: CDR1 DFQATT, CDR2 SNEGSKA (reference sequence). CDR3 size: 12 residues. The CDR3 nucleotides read TGCAGTGTCCCATTTAATAATGAAAAACTGTTTTTT. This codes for CSVPFNNEKLFF.

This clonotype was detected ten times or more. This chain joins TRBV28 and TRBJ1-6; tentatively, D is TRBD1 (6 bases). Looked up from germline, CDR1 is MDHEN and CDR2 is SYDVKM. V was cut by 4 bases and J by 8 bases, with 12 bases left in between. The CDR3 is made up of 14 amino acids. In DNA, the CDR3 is TGTGCCAGCAGTTCCCCGCAGGGGCATTCACCCCTCCACTTT. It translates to CASSSPQGHSPLHF. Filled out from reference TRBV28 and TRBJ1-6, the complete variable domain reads DVKVTQSSRYLVKRTGEKVFLECVQDMDHENMFWYRQDPGLGLRLIYFSYDVKMKEKGDIPEGYSVSREKKERFSLILESASTNQTSMYLCASSSPQGHSPLHFGNGTRLTVT.

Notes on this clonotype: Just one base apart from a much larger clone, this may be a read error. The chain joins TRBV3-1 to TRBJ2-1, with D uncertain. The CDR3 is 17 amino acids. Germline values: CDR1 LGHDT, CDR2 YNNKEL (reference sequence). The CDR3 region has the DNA TGTGCCAGCAGCCAAGTAAGCCGGGCCAGCTCCTGCAATGAGCAGTTCTTC. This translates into CASSQVSRASSCNEQFF.

CDR3 protein: CSESDSDHNEQFF. CDR3 coding DNA: TGCAGCGAAAGCGATAGTGACCACAATGAGCAGTTCTTC. The chain joins TRBV29-1 to TRBJ2-1, with D hard to call. The V and J ends lost 7 bases and 5 bases respectively, with 15 bases between them. Germline V CDR1 and CDR2: SQVTM, ANQGSEA. The CDR3 runs to 13 residues.

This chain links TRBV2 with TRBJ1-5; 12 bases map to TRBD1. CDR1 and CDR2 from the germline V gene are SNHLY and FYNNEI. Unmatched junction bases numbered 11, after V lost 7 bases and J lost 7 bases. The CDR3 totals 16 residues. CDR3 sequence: CASTDGDRGPGQPQHF. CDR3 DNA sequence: TGTGCCAGCACCGATGGGGACAGGGGGCCGGGACAGCCCCAGCATTTT.

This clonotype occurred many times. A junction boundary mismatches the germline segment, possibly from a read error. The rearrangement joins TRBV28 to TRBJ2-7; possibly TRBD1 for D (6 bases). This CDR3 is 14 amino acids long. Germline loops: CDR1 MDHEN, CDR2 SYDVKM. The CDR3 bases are TGTGCCAGCAGTTCAGGCGCAGGGGCCTACGAGCGGTACTTC. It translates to CASSSGAGAYERYF.

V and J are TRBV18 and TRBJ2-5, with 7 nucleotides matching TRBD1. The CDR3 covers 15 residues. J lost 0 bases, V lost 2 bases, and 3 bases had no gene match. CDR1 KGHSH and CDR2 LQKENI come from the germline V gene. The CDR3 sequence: CASSPNGTDQETQYF. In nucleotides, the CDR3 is TGTGCCAGCTCACCAAACGGGACAGACCAAGAGACCCAGTACTTC.

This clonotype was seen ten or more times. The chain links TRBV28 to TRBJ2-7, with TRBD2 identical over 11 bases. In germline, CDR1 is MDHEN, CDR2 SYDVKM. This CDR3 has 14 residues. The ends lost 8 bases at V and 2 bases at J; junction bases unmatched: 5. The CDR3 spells CASLAGGFAYEQYF. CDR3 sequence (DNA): TGTGCCAGCCTAGCGGGAGGCTTCGCCTACGAGCAGTACTTC.

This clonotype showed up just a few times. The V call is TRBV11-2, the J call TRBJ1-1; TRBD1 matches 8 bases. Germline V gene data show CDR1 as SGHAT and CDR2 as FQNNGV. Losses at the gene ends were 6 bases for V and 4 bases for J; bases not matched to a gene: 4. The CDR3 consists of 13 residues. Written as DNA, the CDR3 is TGTGCCAGCAGTCGGACAGGGATCACTGAAGCTTTCTTT. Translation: CASSRTGITEAFF.

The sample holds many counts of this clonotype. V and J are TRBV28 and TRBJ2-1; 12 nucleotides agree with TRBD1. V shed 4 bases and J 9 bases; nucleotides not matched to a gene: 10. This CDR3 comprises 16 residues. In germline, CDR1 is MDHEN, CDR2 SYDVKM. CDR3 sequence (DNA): TGTGCCAGCAGTTCTGCCGGGACAGGGGGCCGTAGTGAGCAGTTCTTC. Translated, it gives CASSSAGTGGRSEQFF.

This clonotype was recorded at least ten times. As DNA, the CDR3 is TGTGCCAGCACTTCCCCGCTGACTAGCGGGAGGATAAGCTCCTACGAGCAGTACTTC. It specifies CASTSPLTSGRISSYEQYF. The chain uses TRBV28 and TRBJ2-7, with 13 bases lining up with TRBD2. The trim removed 7 bases at V and 0 bases at J, leaving 15 bases unmatched. CDR3 size: 19 residues. Looked up from germline, CDR1 is MDHEN and CDR2 is SYDVKM.

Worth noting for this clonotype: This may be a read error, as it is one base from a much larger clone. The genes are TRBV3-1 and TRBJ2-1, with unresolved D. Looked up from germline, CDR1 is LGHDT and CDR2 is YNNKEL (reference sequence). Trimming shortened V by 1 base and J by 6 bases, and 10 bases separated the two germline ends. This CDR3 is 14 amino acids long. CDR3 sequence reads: CASSQGPASNEQFF. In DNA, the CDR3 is TGTGCCAGCAGCCAAGGTCCGGCCTCCAATGAGCAGTTCTTC.

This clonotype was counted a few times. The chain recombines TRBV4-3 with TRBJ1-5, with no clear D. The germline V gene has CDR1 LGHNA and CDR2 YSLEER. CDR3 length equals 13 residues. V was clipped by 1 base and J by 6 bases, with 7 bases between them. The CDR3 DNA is TGCGCCAGCAGCCAAGGACCAACTCAGCCCCAGCATTTT. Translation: CASSQGPTQPQHF.

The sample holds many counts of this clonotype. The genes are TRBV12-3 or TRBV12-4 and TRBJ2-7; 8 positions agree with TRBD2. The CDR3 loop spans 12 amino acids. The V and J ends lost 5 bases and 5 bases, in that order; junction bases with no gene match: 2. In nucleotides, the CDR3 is TGTGCCAGCAGTCTTAGCGGGAACGAGCAGTACTTC. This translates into CASSLSGNEQYF.

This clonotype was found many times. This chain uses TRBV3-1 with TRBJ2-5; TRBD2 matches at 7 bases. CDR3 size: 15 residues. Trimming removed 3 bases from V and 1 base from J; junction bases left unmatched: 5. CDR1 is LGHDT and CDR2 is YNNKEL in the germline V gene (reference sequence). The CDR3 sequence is CASSQSWTSQETQYF. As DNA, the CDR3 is TGTGCCAGCAGCCAGTCGTGGACTAGCCAAGAGACCCAGTACTTC.

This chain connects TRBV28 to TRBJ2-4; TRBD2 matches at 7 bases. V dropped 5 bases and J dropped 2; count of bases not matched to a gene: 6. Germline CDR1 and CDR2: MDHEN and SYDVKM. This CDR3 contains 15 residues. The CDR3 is CASSEVGGTKNIQYF. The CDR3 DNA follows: TGTGCCAGCAGTGAGGTGGGGGGGACCAAAAACATTCAGTACTTC. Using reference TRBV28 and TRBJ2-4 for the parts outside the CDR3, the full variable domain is DVKVTQSSRYLVKRTGEKVFLECVQDMDHENMFWYRQDPGLGLRLIYFSYDVKMKEKGDIPEGYSVSREKKERFSLILESASTNQTSMYLCASSEVGGTKNIQYFGAGTRLSVL.

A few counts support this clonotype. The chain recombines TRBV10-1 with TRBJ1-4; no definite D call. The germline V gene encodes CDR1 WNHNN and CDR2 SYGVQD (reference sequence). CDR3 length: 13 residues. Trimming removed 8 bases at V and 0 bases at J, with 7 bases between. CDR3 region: CASWTPTNEKLFF. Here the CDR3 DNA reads TGCGCCAGCTGGACTCCAACTAATGAAAAACTGTTTTTT.

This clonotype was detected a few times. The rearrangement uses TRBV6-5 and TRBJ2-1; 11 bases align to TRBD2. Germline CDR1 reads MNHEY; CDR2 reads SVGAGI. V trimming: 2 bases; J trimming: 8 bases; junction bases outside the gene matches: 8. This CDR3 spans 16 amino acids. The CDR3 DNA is TGTGCCAGCAGTTACCCTAGCGGGAGGCACCTCTATGAGCAGTTCTTC. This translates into CASSYPSGRHLYEQFF.

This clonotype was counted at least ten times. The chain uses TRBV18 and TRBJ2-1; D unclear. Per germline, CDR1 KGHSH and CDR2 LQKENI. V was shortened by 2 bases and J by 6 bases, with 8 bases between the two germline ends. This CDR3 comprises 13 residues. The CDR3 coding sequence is TGTGCCAGCTCACCAAGTGCAATCAATGAGCAGTTCTTC. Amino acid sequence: CASSPSAINEQFF.

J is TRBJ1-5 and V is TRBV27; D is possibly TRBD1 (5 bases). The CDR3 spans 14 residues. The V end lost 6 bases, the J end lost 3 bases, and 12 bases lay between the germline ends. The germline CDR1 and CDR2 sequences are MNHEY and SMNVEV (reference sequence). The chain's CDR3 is CASSHGTANQPQHF. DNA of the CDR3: TGTGCCAGCAGCCATGGGACGGCCAATCAGCCCCAGCATTTT.